This T cell receptor beta chain was captured by sequencing in a study of beta chain features in type 1 diabetes. Trimming cost V 3 bases and J 2 bases, with 13 bases left between them. The CDR3 loop spans 15 amino acids. Looked up from germline, CDR1 is SGHTA and CDR2 is FQGNSA. Overall study findings and caveats: A pattern of fewer insertions and more deletions at VDJ junctions was seen in type 1 diabetes patients. Any HLA type influence on TCRB rearrangement was left unresolved here.

For this clone: Its target is not known.

Expressed TCRB transcripts were sequenced after all isolated RNA was converted to cDNA. Samples of naive, central memory and regulatory T cells yielded a mean of around 3.8 million reads. The table came from immunoSEQ multiplex PCR; TCRdb's copy has only in-frame clones and leaves some out. The sample has hundreds of thousands of clones, 15% to 19% seen once. This sequence was found in a man in his late teens or twenties in good health. The chain couples TRBV7-2 to TRBJ2-5; no reliable D call. The source material was naive CD4+ T cells from blood. CDR3 region: CASSLTSNRQETQYF. DNA for the CDR3: TGTGCCAGCAGCTTGACGTCCAACAGACAAGAGACCCAGTACTTC.